These 20 T cell receptor beta chains came from one sample sequenced in a study of T cell responses to AZD1222 COVID-19 vaccine. Profiled with immunoSEQ multiplex PCR; TCRdb holds only in-frame clones, not every one. Of some 170,000 clones in the sample, about 87% were seen once. This material consisted of peripheral blood, taken 28 days after the second dose of the MenACWY control vaccine. The receptors were gathered from an adult who received the MenACWY meningococcal vaccine as a control.

As to this clone: Distinct nucleotide sequences in the sample also encode this CDR3. This chain connects TRBV7-2 to TRBJ2-2, with D possibly matching TRBD2 (6 bases). The V and J ends lost 0 bases and 2 bases respectively, with 7 bases between them. Germline V gene lookup returns CDR1 SGHTA and CDR2 FQGNSA. This CDR3 has 15 residues. CDR3 DNA sequence: TGTGCCAGCAGCTTAGCGGCGGGAAACACCGGGGAGCTGTTTTTT. This sequence encodes CASSLAAGNTGELFF. Combining the CDR3 with reference TRBV7-2 and TRBJ2-2 gives the whole variable domain GAGVSQSPSNKVTEKGKDVELRCDPISGHTALYWYRQSLGQGLEFLIYFQGNSAPDKSGLPSDRFSAERTGGSVSTLTIQRTQQEDSAVYLCASSLAAGNTGELFFGEGSRLTVL.

This clone appeared a few times. The V call is TRBV7-9, the J call TRBJ1-1; possible D gene TRBD1, 5 bases. V lost 7 bases, J lost 1 base, and 19 bases lay in between. The CDR3 is 16 residues long. CDR1 and CDR2 (germline): SEHNR, FQNEAQ (reference sequence). The CDR3 here is CASIPLRRGTNTEAFF. CDR3 sequence (DNA): TGTGCCAGCATCCCTTTAAGGAGAGGGACGAACACTGAAGCTTTCTTT.

The rearrangement uses TRBV19 and TRBJ1-1; D uncertain. Germline CDR1 LNHDA, CDR2 SQIVND (reference sequence). V was shortened by 3 bases and J by 4 bases, with 12 bases between the two germline ends. This CDR3 has 14 amino acids. CDR3 amino acids: CASSMTSWGTEAFF. CDR3 DNA sequence: TGTGCCAGTAGTATGACATCTTGGGGCACTGAAGCTTTCTTT. Based on the CDR3 plus reference TRBV19 and TRBJ1-1, the full variable domain is DGGITQSPKYLFRKEGQNVTLSCEQNLNHDAMYWYRQDPGQGLRLIYYSQIVNDFQKGDIAEGYSVSREKKESFPLTVTSAQKNPTAFYLCASSMTSWGTEAFFGQGTRLTVV.

The chain carries TRBV6-1 and TRBJ1-2, with TRBD1 matching over 11 bases. Germline CDR1 and CDR2: MNHNS and SASEGT. V gave up 7 bases and J gave up 6 bases; unmatched junction bases: 19. The CDR3 spans 18 residues. The CDR3 DNA reads TGTGCCAGCACCGAAGCGGTAGGACAGGGGGCGCGGGGTGATGGCTACACCTTC. Translation: CASTEAVGQGARGDGYTF.

The chain recombines TRBV7-9 with TRBJ2-7; tentatively, D is TRBD1 (6 bases). Trimming pared 5 bases from V and 3 bases from J, leaving 17 bases between. CDR3 length: 15 amino acids. CDR1 and CDR2 (germline): SEHNR, FQNEAQ (reference sequence). CDR3 residues: CASSPRGRPDYEQYF. The DNA for the CDR3 is TGTGCCAGCAGCCCCAGGGGCAGACCAGACTACGAGCAGTACTTC.

The genes are TRBV5-6 and TRBJ2-1, with D possibly TRBD1 on 5 matching bases. Germline CDR1 and CDR2: SGHDT and YYEEEE. Trimming removed 3 bases at V and 10 bases at J, with 8 bases between. The CDR3 spans 11 residues. This CDR3 reads CASSSNREQFF. The CDR3 nucleotides are TGTGCCAGCAGCTCAAACAGGGAGCAGTTCTTC. Full variable domain (rest looked up from reference TRBV5-6 and TRBJ2-1): DAGVTQSPTHLIKTRGQQVTLRCSPKSGHDTVSWYQQALGQGPQFIFQYYEEEERQRGNFPDRFSGHQFPNYSSELNVNALLLGDSALYLCASSSNREQFFGPGTRLTVL.

This clone is a singleton in its sample. The chain carries TRBV19 and TRBJ2-2; D uncertain. The germline V and J ends were trimmed by 4 bases and 5 bases, with 5 bases remaining between them. Germline CDR1 reads LNHDA; CDR2 reads SQIVND (reference sequence). This CDR3 spans 12 amino acids. CDR3 in DNA: TGTGCCAGTAGTACCCGGACCGGGGAGCTGTTTTTT. The encoded protein is CASSTRTGELFF.

The CDR3 nucleotides are TGTGCCAGCTCACCCGGGACAGGGGTAAACGAGCAGTTCTTC. Protein product: CASSPGTGVNEQFF. The chain couples TRBV18 to TRBJ2-1; 10 nucleotides align to TRBD1. V dropped 3 bases and J dropped 10; count of bases not matched to a gene: 6. Germline V CDR1 and CDR2: KGHSH, LQKENI. The CDR3 has 14 amino acids.

In DNA form, the CDR3 reads TGTGCCTGGAGTAAGGTCACAGATACGCAGTATTTT. Its protein is CAWSKVTDTQYF. The V and J genes are TRBV30 and TRBJ2-3; D is unresolved. The CDR3 has 12 residues. Germline V gene data show CDR1 as GTSNPN and CDR2 as SVGIG (reference sequence). The V end lost 2 bases, the J end lost 2 bases, and 5 bases lay between the germline ends.

This chain connects TRBV24-1 to TRBJ2-5, with 9 positions matching TRBD1. V gave up 3 bases and J gave up 4 bases; unmatched junction bases: 11. CDR1 KGHDR and CDR2 SFDVKD come from the germline V gene. The CDR3 runs to 17 residues. This chain's CDR3 is CATSDPQPGTGLETQYF. The CDR3 DNA sequence: TGTGCCACCAGTGATCCGCAACCCGGGACAGGGTTAGAGACCCAGTACTTC.

The chain has TRBV28 and TRBJ1-2, with 8 positions matching TRBD1. Losses at the gene ends were 5 bases for V and 4 bases for J; bases not matched to a gene: 9. Germline CDR1 MDHEN, CDR2 SYDVKM. CDR3 size: 15 residues. The CDR3 loop reads CASSRWTGPLYGYTF. The CDR3 nucleotides are TGTGCCAGCAGTCGTTGGACAGGGCCTCTCTATGGCTACACCTTC.

The gene calls are TRBV30 and TRBJ1-5; D is undetermined. The CDR3 is 14 amino acids. V was trimmed by 2 bases and J by 5 bases, leaving 13 bases between them. CDR1 and CDR2 from the germline V gene are GTSNPN and SVGIG (reference sequence). CDR3 amino acids: CAWSTGRNHQPQHF. CDR3 coding DNA: TGTGCCTGGAGTACTGGGCGGAACCATCAGCCCCAGCATTTT.

J is TRBJ1-2 and V is TRBV18, with a tentative D call TRBD1 (6 bases). Trimming stripped 3 bases from V and 8 bases from J, with 13 bases between. CDR1 KGHSH and CDR2 LQKENI come from the germline V gene. The CDR3 runs 13 residues. This CDR3 is CASSPGQGLGYTF. CDR3 DNA: TGTGCCAGCTCACCCGGGCAGGGGTTGGGCTACACCTTC.

This chain connects TRBV5-1 to TRBJ2-1; 7 bases match TRBD1. Germline CDR1 is SGHRS and CDR2 is YFSETQ. Trimming cost V 4 bases and J 7 bases; bases outside gene matches: 17. The length of the CDR3 is 17 residues. CDR3 in DNA: TGCGCCAGCAGCCGGTGGGAGACAGGGAATCTTTTAAATGAGCAGTTCTTC. Its translation is CASSRWETGNLLNEQFF.

The V gene is TRBV7-9, the J gene TRBJ1-5; D may be TRBD1 (6 bases). Germline loops: CDR1 SEHNR, CDR2 FQNEAQ (reference sequence). Trimming took off 4 bases at V and 5 bases at J, with 18 bases between the two ends. The CDR3 length is 16 residues. CDR3 nucleotide sequence: TGTGCCAGCAGCTCCCTTCGGACAGTTCCCCATCAGCCCCAGCATTTT. This gives the protein CASSSLRTVPHQPQHF. Based on the CDR3 plus reference TRBV7-9 and TRBJ1-5, the full variable domain is DTGVSQNPRHKITKRGQNVTFRCDPISEHNRLYWYRQTLGQGPEFLTYFQNEAQLEKSRLLSDRFSAERPKGSFSTLEIQRTEQGDSAMYLCASSSLRTVPHQPQHFGDGTRLSIL.

The J gene is TRBJ1-1, the V gene TRBV29-1; D remains ambiguous. CDR3 size: 12 residues. Trimming left V 4 bases short and J 5 bases short, with 11 bases between. Per the germline V gene, CDR1 is SQVTM and CDR2 is ANQGSEA. The CDR3 reads CSVARAETEAFF. The CDR3 region has the DNA TGCAGCGTTGCTAGGGCGGAAACTGAAGCTTTCTTT.

This sequence joins TRBV30 and TRBJ1-1; 7 positions agree with TRBD1. CDR1 and CDR2 from the germline V gene are GTSNPN and SVGIG (reference sequence). The trim removed 5 bases at V and 7 bases at J, leaving 7 bases unmatched. The CDR3 has 12 amino acids. Written as DNA, the CDR3 is TGTGCCTGGGAAACAGGGGCGGTTGAAGCTTTCTTT. It translates to CAWETGAVEAFF.

The rearrangement joins TRBV6-1 to TRBJ1-1, with D uncertain. CDR3 length equals 13 residues. V was shortened by 0 bases and J by 5 bases, with 7 bases between the two germline ends. In germline, CDR1 is MNHNS, CDR2 SASEGT. The chain's CDR3 is CASSEAAGTEAFF. CDR3 DNA: TGTGCCAGCAGTGAAGCGGCGGGGACTGAAGCTTTCTTT.

The V gene is TRBV7-9, the J gene TRBJ1-1; D remains unclear. The germline CDR1 and CDR2 sequences are SEHNR and FQNEAQ (reference sequence). The CDR3 has 13 residues. V dropped 2 bases and J dropped 6 bases, with 10 bases sitting between them. DNA for the CDR3: TGTGCCAGCAGCTTAACCTCGGTCGCTGAAGCTTTCTTT. This encodes CASSLTSVAEAFF. The entire variable domain, with the rest obtained from reference TRBV7-9 and TRBJ1-1, is as follows: DTGVSQNPRHKITKRGQNVTFRCDPISEHNRLYWYRQTLGQGPEFLTYFQNEAQLEKSRLLSDRFSAERPKGSFSTLEIQRTEQGDSAMYLCASSLTSVAEAFFGQGTRLTVV.

Here the CDR3 reads CASSRGENTEAFF. CDR3 bases: TGTGCCAGTAGTAGGGGGGAGAACACTGAAGCTTTCTTT. The chain is built from TRBV19 and TRBJ1-1; a weak D match, TRBD1 (5 bases). CDR3 length: 13 amino acids. V lost 4 bases and J 1 base, leaving 7 bases between the germline ends. Germline CDR1 is LNHDA and CDR2 is SQIVND (reference sequence).